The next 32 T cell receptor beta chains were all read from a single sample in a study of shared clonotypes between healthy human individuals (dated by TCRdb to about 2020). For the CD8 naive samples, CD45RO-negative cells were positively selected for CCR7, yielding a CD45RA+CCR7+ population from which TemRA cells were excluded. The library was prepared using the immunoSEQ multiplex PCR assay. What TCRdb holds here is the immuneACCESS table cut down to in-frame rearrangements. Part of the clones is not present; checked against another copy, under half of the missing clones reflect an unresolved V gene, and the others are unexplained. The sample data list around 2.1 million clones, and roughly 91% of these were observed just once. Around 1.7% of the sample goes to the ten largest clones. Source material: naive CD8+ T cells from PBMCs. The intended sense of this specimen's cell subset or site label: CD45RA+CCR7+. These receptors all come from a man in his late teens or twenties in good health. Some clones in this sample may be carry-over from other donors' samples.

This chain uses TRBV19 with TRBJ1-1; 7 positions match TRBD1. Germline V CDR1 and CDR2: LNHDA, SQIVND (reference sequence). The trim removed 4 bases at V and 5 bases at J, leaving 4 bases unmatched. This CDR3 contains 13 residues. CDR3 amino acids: CASSTGGHTEAFF. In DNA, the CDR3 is TGTGCCAGTAGTACAGGGGGTCATACTGAAGCTTTCTTT.

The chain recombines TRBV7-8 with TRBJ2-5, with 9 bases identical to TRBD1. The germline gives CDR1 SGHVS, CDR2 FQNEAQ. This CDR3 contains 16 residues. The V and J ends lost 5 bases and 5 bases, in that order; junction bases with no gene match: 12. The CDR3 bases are TGTGCCAGCAGCGGCCGGGACAGGGTGTCTACGGAGACCCAGTACTTC. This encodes CASSGRDRVSTETQYF.

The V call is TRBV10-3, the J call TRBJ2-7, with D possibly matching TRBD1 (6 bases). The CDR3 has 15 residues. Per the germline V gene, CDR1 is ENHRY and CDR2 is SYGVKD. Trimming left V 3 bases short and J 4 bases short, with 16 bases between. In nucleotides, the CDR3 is TGTGCCATCAGTGAAGGGCAGGGGAAGGGGTACGAGCAGTACTTC. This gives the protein CAISEGQGKGYEQYF.

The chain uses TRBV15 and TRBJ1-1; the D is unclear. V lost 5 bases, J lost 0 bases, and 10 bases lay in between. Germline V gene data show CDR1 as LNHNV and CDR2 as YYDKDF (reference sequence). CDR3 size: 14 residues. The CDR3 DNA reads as TGTGCCACCAGCGGGCACGAGATGAACACTGAAGCTTTCTTT. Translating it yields CATSGHEMNTEAFF.

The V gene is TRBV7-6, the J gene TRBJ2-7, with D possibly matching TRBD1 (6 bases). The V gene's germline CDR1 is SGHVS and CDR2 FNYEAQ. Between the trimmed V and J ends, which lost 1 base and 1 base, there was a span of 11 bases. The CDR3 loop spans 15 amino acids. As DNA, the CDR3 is TGTGCCAGCAGCTTAGGCCCTACAGGGTCCTACGAGCAGTACTTC. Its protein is CASSLGPTGSYEQYF.

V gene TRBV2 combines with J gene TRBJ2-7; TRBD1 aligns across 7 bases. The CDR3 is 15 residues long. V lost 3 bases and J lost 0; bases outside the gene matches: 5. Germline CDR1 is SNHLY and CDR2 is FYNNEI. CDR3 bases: TGTGCCAGCAGTGAGTACAGGGGTAACTCCTACGAGCAGTACTTC. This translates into CASSEYRGNSYEQYF.

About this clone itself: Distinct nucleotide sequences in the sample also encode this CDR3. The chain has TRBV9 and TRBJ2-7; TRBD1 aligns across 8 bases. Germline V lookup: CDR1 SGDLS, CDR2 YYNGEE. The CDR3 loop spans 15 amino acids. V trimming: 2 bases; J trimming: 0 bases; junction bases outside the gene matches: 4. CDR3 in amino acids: CASSVATGASYEQYF. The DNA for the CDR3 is TGTGCCAGCAGCGTCGCGACAGGGGCCTCCTACGAGCAGTACTTC.

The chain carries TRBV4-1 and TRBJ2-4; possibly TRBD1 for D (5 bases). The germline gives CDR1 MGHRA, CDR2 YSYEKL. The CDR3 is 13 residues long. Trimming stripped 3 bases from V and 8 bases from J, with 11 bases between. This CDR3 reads CASSQQGWDIQYF. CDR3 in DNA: TGCGCCAGCAGCCAGCAGGGTTGGGACATTCAGTACTTC.

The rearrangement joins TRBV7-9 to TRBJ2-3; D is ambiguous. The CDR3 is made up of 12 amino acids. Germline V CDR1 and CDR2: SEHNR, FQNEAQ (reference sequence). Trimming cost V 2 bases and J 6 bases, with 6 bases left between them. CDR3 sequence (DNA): TGTGCCAGCAGCTTAACGCGGGATACGCAGTATTTT. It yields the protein CASSLTRDTQYF. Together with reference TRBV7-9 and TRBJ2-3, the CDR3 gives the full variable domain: DTGVSQNPRHKITKRGQNVTFRCDPISEHNRLYWYRQTLGQGPEFLTYFQNEAQLEKSRLLSDRFSAERPKGSFSTLEIQRTEQGDSAMYLCASSLTRDTQYFGPGTRLTVL.

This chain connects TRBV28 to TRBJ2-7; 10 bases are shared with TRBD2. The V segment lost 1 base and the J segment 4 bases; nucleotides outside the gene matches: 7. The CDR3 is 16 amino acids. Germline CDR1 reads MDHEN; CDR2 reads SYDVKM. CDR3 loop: CASSLSSGRGIYEQYF. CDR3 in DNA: TGTGCCAGCAGTTTATCCAGCGGGAGGGGGATTTACGAGCAGTACTTC.

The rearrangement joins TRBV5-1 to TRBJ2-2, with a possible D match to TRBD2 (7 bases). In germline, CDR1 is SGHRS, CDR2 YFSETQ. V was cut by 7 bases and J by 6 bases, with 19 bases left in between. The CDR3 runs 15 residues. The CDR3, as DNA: TGCGCCAGCGGCGGGGGAACAGGGCGGGCCGGGGAGCTGTTTTTT. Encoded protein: CASGGGTGRAGELFF. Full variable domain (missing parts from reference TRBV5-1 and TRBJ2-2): KAGVTQTPRYLIKTRGQQVTLSCSPISGHRSVSWYQQTPGQGLQFLFEYFSETQRNKGNFPGRFSGRQFSNSRSEMNVSTLELGDSALYLCASGGGTGRAGELFFGEGSRLTVL.

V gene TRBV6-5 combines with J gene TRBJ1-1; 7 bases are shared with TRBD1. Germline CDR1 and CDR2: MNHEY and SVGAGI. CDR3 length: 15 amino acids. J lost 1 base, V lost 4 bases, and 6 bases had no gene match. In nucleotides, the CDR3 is TGTGCCAGCAGTTCCCCTACAGGGGCGAACACTGAAGCTTTCTTT. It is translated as CASSSPTGANTEAFF.

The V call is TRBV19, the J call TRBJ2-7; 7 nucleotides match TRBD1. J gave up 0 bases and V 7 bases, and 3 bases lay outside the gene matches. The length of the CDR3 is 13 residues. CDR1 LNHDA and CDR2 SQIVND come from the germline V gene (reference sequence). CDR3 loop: CASMDRSSYEQYF. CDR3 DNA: TGTGCCAGTATGGACAGGAGCTCCTACGAGCAGTACTTC.

CDR3 protein: CAWSDYSGTRGPYEQYF. The CDR3 nucleotides are TGTGCCTGGAGCGACTACTCCGGGACACGGGGGCCCTACGAGCAGTACTTC. This sequence joins TRBV30 and TRBJ2-7, with D perhaps given as TRBD1 or TRBD2 (6 bases each). V lost 3 bases to trimming and J lost 2 bases, with 23 bases between them. The CDR3 length is 17 residues. The V gene's germline CDR1 is GTSNPN and CDR2 SVGIG (reference sequence).

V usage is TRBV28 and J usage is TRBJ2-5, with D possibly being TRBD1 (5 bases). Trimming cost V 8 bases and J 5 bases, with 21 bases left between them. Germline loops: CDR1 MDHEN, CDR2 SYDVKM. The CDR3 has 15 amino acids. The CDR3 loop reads CASLPGARRRETQYF. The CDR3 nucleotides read TGTGCCAGCCTCCCTGGGGCACGCCGGCGGGAGACCCAGTACTTC.

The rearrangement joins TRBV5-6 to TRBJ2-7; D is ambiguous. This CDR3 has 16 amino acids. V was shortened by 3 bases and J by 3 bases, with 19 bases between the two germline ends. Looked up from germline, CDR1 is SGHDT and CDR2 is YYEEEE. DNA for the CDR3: TGTGCCAGCAGCTCTCAGACGGCAGCCGTGGGCTACGAGCAGTACTTC. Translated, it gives CASSSQTAAVGYEQYF.

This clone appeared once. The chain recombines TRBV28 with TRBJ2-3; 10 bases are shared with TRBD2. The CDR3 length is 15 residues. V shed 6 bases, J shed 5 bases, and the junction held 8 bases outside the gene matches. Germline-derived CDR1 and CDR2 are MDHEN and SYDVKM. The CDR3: CASRLGLANEDTQYF. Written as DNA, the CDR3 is TGTGCCAGCAGATTGGGACTAGCGAACGAAGATACGCAGTATTTT.

The CDR3 DNA reads as TGTGCCAGCAGCGTGGTGGGACGGATTAAAACCTGGGAGCAGTACTTC. This sequence encodes CASSVVGRIKTWEQYF. V and J are TRBV9 and TRBJ2-7; D is perhaps TRBD1 or TRBD2 (5 bases each). This CDR3 is built from 16 residues. CDR1 and CDR2 (germline): SGDLS, YYNGEE. The V and J ends lost 2 bases and 7 bases respectively, with 22 bases between them.

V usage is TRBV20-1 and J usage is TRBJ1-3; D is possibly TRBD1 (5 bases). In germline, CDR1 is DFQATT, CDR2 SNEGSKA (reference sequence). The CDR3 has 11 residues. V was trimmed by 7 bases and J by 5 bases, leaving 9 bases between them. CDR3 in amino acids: CSVRDRNTIYF. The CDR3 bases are TGCAGTGTCCGGGACCGAAACACCATATATTTT.

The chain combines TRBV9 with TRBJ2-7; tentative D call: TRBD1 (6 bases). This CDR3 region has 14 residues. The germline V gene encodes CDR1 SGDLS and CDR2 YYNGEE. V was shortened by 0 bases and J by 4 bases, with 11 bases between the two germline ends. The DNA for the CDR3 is TGTGCCAGCAGCGTAGGGACAGAACCGTACGAGCAGTACTTC. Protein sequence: CASSVGTEPYEQYF.

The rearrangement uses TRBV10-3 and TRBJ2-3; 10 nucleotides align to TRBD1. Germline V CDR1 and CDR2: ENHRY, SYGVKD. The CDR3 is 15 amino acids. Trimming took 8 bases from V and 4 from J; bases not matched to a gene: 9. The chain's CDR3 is CAIRAGTGVSDTQYF. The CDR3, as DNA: TGTGCCATCCGAGCCGGGACAGGGGTATCAGATACGCAGTATTTT.

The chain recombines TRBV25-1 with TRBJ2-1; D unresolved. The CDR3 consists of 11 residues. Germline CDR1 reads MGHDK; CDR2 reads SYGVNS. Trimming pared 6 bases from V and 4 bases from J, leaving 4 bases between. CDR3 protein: CASRIYNEQFF. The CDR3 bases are TGTGCCAGCAGGATATACAATGAGCAGTTCTTC.

CDR3 amino acids: CASSERGNPYEQYF. The CDR3 coding sequence is TGTGCCAGCAGTGAGCGAGGGAACCCATACGAGCAGTACTTC. V usage is TRBV6-1 and J usage is TRBJ2-7; D is perhaps TRBD2 (5 bases). The CDR3 covers 14 residues. CDR1 is MNHNS, CDR2 SASEGT, per germline. Trimming cost V 3 bases and J 4 bases, with 13 bases left between them.

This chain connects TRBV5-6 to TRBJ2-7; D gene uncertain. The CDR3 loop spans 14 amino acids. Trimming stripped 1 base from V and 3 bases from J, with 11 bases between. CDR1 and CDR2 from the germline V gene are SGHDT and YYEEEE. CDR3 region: CASSLSELIYEQYF. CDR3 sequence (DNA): TGTGCCAGCAGCTTGTCGGAATTAATCTACGAGCAGTACTTC.

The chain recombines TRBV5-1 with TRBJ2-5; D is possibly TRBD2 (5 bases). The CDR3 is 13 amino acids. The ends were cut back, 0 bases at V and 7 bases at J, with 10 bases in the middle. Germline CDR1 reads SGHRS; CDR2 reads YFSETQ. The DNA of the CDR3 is TGCGCCAGCAGCTTGGACGGGGTTGGGACCCAGTACTTC. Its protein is CASSLDGVGTQYF.

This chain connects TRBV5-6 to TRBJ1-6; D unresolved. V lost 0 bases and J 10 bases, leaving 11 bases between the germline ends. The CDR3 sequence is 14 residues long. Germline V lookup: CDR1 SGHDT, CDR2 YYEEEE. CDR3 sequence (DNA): TGTGCCAGCAGCTTGGAAGGGCGGGCCTCACCCCTCCACTTT. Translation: CASSLEGRASPLHF. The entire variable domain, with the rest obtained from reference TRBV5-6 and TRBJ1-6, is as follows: DAGVTQSPTHLIKTRGQQVTLRCSPKSGHDTVSWYQQALGQGPQFIFQYYEEEERQRGNFPDRFSGHQFPNYSSELNVNALLLGDSALYLCASSLEGRASPLHFGNGTRLTVT.

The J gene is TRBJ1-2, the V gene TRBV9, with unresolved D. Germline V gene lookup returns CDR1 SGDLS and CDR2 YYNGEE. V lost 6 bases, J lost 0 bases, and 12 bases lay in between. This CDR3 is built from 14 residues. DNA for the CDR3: TGTGCCAGCACCCCCGGAGCTTCTAACTATGGCTACACCTTC. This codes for CASTPGASNYGYTF.

This CDR3 reads CASSESGFGETQYF. In DNA, the CDR3 is TGCGCCAGCAGTGAGTCGGGGTTCGGGGAGACCCAGTACTTC. The rearrangement links TRBV10-1 to TRBJ2-5; D is undetermined. V lost 0 bases, J lost 5 bases, and 10 bases lay in between. CDR3 length: 14 residues. Germline values: CDR1 WNHNN, CDR2 SYGVQD (reference sequence).

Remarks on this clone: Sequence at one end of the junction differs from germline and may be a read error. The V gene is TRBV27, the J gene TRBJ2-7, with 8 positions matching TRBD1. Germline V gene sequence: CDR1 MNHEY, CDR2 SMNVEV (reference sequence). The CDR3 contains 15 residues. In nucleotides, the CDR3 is TGTGCCAGCAGTCCCACCGTGGGACAGGCCTTTGACGTTATGTTC. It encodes CASSPTVGQAFDVMF.

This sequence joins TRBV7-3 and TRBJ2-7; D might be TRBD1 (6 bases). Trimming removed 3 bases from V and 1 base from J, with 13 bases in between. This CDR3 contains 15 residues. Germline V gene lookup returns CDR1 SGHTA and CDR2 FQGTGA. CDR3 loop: CASSLNRDTSYEQYF. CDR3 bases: TGTGCCAGCAGCTTGAACCGGGACACTTCCTACGAGCAGTACTTC. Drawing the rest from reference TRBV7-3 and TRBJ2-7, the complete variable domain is GAGVSQTPSNKVTEKGKYVELRCDPISGHTALYWYRQSLGQGPEFLIYFQGTGAADDSGLPNDRFFAVRPEGSVSTLKIQRTERGDSAVYLCASSLNRDTSYEQYFGPGTRLTVT.

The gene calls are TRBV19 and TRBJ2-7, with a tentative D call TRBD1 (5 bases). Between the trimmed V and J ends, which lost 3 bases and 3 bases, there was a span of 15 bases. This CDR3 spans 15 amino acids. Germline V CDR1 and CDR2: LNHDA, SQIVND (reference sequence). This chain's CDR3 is CASSIRPDSLYEQYF. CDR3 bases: TGTGCCAGTAGTATCCGGCCTGACAGCCTCTACGAGCAGTACTTC.

CDR3 DNA: TGCGCCAGCAGCAAACCTGGGCCCTACAATGAGCAGTTCTTC. This codes for CASSKPGPYNEQFF. The chain has TRBV4-1 and TRBJ2-1; D is undetermined. Germline values: CDR1 MGHRA, CDR2 YSYEKL. V was trimmed by 5 bases and J by 2 bases, leaving 10 bases between them. The CDR3 loop spans 14 amino acids.